This entry features one TCR beta chain sequence. Its target is not known. The V gene end was trimmed by 7 bases and the J gene end by 8 bases; junction bases not matched to a gene: 14. The CDR3 contains 15 residues. CDR1 and CDR2 (germline): MNHNS, SASEGT. This record comes from a study of cytomegalovirus exposure and HLA in healthy donors. Primers: 60 Vbeta forward and 13 Jbeta reverse. Assay: immunoSEQ multiplex PCR; the TCRdb copy retains only in-frame clones and omits some. The sample has more than 100,000 clones, 80% seen once; the top ten hold 1%. Overall study results and limits: Among TCR beta chains, those listed as cytomegalovirus-associated numbered over 150. A cluster of highly shared sequence variants was likely a sequencing artifact.

The receptor's source is a man in his forties in good health and CMV-seronegative. The material sequenced was PBMCs. The chain combines TRBV6-1 with TRBJ2-1; TRBD2 matches at 7 bases. The CDR3 DNA reads TGTGCCAGCACTGACCTGTCTAGCGGACGGGATGAGCAGTTCTTC. Its translation: CASTDLSSGRDEQFF.